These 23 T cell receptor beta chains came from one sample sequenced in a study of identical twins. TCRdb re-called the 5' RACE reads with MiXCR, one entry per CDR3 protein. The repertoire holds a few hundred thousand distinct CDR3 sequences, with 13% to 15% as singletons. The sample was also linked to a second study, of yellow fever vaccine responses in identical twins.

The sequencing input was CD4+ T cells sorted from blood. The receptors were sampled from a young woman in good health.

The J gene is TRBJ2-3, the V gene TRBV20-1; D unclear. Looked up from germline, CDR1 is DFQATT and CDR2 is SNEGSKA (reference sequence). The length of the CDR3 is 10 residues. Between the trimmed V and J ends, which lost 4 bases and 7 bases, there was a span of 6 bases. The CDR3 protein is CSANLNTQYF. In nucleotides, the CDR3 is TGCAGTGCTAATTTGAATACGCAGTATTTT.

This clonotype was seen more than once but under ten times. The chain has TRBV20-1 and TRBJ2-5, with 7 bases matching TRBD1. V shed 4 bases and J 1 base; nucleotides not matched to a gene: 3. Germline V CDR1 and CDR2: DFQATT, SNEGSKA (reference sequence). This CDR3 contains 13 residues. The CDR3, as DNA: TGCAGTGCTACCGGGACAGTCCAAGAGACCCAGTACTTC. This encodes CSATGTVQETQYF.

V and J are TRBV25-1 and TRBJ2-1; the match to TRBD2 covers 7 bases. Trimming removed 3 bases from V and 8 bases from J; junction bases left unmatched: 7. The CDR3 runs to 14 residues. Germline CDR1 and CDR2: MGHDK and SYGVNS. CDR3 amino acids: CASSDTSVGDEQFF. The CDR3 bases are TGTGCCAGCAGTGACACTAGCGTTGGCGATGAGCAGTTCTTC.

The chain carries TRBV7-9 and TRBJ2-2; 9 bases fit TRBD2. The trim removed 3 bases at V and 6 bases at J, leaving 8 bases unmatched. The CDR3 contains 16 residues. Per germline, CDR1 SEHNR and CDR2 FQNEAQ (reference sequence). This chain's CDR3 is CASSFSSGSVAGELFF. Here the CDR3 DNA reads TGTGCCAGCAGCTTTAGTAGCGGGAGCGTAGCCGGGGAGCTGTTTTTT.

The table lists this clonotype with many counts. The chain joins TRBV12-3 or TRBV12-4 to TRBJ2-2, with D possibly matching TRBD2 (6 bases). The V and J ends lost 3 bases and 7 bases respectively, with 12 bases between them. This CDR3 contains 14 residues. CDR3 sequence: CASSLRGERGELFF. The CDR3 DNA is TGTGCCAGCAGTTTGCGCGGGGAACGCGGGGAGCTGTTTTTT.

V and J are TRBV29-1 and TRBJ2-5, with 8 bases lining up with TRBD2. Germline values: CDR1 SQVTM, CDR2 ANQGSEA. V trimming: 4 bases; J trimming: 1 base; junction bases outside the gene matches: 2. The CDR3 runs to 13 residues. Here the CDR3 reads CSVGLAGQETQYF. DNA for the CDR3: TGCAGCGTTGGGCTAGCGGGCCAAGAGACCCAGTACTTC.

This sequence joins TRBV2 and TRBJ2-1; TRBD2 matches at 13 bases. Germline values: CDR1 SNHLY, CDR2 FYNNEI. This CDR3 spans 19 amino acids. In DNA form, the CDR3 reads TGTACCATCAGTTCTCGGACTAGCGGGAGACGTGGCTATGGCAATGAGCAGTTCTTC. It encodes CTISSRTSGRRGYGNEQFF.

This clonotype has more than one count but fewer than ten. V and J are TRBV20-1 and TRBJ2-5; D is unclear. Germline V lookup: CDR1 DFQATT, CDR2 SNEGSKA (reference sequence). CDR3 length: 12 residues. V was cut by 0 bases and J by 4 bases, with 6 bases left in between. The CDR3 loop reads CSARDFGETQYF. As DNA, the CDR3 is TGCAGTGCTAGAGATTTCGGAGAGACCCAGTACTTC.

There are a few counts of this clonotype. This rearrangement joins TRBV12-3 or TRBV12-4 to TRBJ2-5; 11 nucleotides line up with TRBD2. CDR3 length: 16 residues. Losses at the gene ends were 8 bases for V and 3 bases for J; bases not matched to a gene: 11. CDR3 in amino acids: CASSSTGTSGEETQYF. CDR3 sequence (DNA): TGTGCCAGCTCCTCTACCGGGACTAGCGGCGAAGAGACCCAGTACTTC.

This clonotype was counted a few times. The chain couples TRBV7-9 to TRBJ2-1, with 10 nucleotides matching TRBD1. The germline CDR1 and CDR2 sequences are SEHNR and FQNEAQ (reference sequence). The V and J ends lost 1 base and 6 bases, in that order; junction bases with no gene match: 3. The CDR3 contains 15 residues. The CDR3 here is CASSLGQGAVNEQFF. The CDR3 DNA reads TGTGCCAGCAGCTTAGGACAGGGGGCTGTCAATGAGCAGTTCTTC. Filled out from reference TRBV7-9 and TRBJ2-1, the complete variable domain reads DTGVSQNPRHKITKRGQNVTFRCDPISEHNRLYWYRQTLGQGPEFLTYFQNEAQLEKSRLLSDRFSAERPKGSFSTLEIQRTEQGDSAMYLCASSLGQGAVNEQFFGPGTRLTVL.

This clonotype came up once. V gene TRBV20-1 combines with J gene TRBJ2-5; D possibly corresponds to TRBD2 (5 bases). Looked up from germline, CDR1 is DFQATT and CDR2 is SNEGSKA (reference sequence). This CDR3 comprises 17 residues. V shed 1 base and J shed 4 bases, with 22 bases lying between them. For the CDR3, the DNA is TGCAGTGCTAGAGCCCCACCGGGCGGGCCGAGTGGAGAGACCCAGTACTTC. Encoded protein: CSARAPPGGPSGETQYF.

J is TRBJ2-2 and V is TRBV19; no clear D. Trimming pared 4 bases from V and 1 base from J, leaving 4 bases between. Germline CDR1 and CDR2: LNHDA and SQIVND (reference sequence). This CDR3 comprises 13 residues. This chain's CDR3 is CASSNENTGELFF. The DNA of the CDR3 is TGTGCCAGTAGTAATGAGAACACCGGGGAGCTGTTTTTT. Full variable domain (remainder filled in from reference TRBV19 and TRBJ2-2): DGGITQSPKYLFRKEGQNVTLSCEQNLNHDAMYWYRQDPGQGLRLIYYSQIVNDFQKGDIAEGYSVSREKKESFPLTVTSAQKNPTAFYLCASSNENTGELFFGEGSRLTVL.

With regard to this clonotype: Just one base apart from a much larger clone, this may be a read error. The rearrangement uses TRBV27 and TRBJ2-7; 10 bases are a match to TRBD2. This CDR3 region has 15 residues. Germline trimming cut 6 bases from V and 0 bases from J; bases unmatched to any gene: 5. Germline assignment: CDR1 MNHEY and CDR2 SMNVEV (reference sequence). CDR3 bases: TGTGCCAGCAGATCCGGGACTAGCGTCTCCTACGAGCAGTACTTC. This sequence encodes CASRSGTSVSYEQYF.

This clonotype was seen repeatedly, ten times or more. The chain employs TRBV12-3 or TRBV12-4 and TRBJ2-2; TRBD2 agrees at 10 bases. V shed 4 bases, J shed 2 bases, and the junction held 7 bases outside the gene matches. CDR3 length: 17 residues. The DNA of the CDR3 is TGTGCCAGCAGTTCAGCGGGGGGGATAACAAACACCGGGGAGCTGTTTTTT. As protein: CASSSAGGITNTGELFF.

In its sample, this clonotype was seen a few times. In nucleotides, the CDR3 is TGTGCCAGCAGCGGAATAGCGGGACTGAACACCGGGGAGCTGTTTTTT. Translation: CASSGIAGLNTGELFF. The V and J genes are TRBV7-8 and TRBJ2-2; TRBD2 matches 8 bases. CDR3 length: 16 residues. V was clipped by 5 bases and J by 1 base; unmatched bases: 6. The germline gives CDR1 SGHVS, CDR2 FQNEAQ.

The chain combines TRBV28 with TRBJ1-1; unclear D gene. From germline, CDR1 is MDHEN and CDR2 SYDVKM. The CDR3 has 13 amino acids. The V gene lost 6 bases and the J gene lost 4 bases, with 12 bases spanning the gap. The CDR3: CASRRHGLTEAFF. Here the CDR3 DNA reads TGTGCCAGCAGAAGACACGGTCTCACTGAAGCTTTCTTT.

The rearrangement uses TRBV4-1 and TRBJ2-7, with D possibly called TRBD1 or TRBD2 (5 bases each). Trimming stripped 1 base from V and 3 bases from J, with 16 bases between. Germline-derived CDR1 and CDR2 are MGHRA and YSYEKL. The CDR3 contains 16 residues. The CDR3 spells CASSQAPLGVGYEQYF. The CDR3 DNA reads TGCGCCAGCAGCCAAGCACCCCTGGGGGTCGGCTACGAGCAGTACTTC.

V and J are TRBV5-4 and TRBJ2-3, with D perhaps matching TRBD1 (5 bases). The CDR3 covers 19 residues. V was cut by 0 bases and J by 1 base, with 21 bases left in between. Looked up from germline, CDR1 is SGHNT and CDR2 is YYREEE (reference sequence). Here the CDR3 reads CASSLAPNRLSRGTDTQYF. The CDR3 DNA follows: TGTGCCAGCAGCTTGGCGCCCAATCGACTCTCCAGGGGCACAGATACGCAGTATTTT.

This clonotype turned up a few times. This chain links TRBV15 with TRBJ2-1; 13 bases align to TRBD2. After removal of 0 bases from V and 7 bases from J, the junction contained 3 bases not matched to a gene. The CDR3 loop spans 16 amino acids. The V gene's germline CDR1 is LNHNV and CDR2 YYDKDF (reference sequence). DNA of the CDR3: TGTGCCACCAGCAGAGATAGGGGACTAGCGGGGAATGAGCAGTTCTTC. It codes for CATSRDRGLAGNEQFF.

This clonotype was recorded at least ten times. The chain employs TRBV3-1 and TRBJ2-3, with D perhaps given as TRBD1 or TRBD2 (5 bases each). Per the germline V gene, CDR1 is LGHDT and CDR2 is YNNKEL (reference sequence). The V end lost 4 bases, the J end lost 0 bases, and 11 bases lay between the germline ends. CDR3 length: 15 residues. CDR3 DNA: TGTGCCAGCAGCCCACCGGGACGGAGCACAGATACGCAGTATTTT. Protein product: CASSPPGRSTDTQYF.

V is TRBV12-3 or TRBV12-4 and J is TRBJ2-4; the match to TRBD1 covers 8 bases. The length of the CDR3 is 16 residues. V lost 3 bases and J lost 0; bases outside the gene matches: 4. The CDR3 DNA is TGTGCCAGCAGTTTTCGGACAGGGCTAGCCAAAAACATTCAGTACTTC. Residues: CASSFRTGLAKNIQYF.

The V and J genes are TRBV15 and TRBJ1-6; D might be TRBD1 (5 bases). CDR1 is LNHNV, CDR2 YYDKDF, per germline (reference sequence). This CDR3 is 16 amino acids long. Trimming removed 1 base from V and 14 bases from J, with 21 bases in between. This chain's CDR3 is CATSRAPGLQEVALHF. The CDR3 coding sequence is TGTGCCACCAGCAGAGCACCGGGACTCCAAGAGGTGGCCCTCCACTTT.

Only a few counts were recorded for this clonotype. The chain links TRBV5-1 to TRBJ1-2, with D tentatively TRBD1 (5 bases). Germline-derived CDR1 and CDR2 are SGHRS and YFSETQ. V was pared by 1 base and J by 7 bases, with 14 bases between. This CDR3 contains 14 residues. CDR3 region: CASSLPRGLGGYTF. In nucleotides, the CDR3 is TGCGCCAGCAGCTTGCCGAGGGGACTTGGTGGCTACACCTTC.